These 32 T cell receptor beta chains were sequenced from one sample in a study of T cell changes during pregnancy in multiple sclerosis. Method: immunoSEQ multiplex PCR; TCRdb's copy keeps in-frame clones and lacks some. Altogether about 80,000 clones are present, 94% being singletons, with the ten largest covering roughly 2.5%. The starting material was peripheral blood, obtained in the third trimester of pregnancy. All receptors derive from a female donor with multiple sclerosis, enrolled in a pregnancy study.

In nucleotides, the CDR3 is TGTGCCAGTAGGCCCTGGAGGGGCCTGGATGGCTACACCTTC. It specifies CASRPWRGLDGYTF. The chain uses TRBV19 and TRBJ1-2, with D perhaps TRBD1 (5 bases). Germline CDR1 is LNHDA and CDR2 is SQIVND (reference sequence). With 6 bases removed from V and 6 bases from J, the gap between germline ends came to 17 bases. This CDR3 has 14 amino acids.

CDR3 sequence: CASSIQGTGPQHF. In DNA, the CDR3 is TGTGCCAGCAGCATACAGGGTACCGGGCCCCAGCATTTT. This sequence joins TRBV5-5 and TRBJ1-5; possible D gene TRBD1, 6 bases. The CDR3 is made up of 13 amino acids. Germline V gene lookup returns CDR1 SGHKS and CDR2 YYEKEE (reference sequence). V lost 4 bases to trimming and J lost 9 bases, with 14 bases between them.

The rearrangement joins TRBV7-2 to TRBJ2-5; no clear D gene. V was cut by 11 bases and J by 5 bases, with 18 bases left in between. CDR3 length: 13 residues. CDR1 SGHTA and CDR2 FQGNSA come from the germline V gene. The CDR3 reads CAPGWAGGETQYF. The CDR3 DNA reads as TGTGCCCCCGGTTGGGCTGGTGGGGAGACCCAGTACTTC. The whole variable domain, filled in from reference TRBV7-2 and TRBJ2-5, reads GAGVSQSPSNKVTEKGKDVELRCDPISGHTALYWYRQSLGQGLEFLIYFQGNSAPDKSGLPSDRFSAERTGGSVSTLTIQRTQQEDSAVYLCAPGWAGGETQYFGPGTRLLVL.

The CDR3 loop reads CASSMLIGTGDNEQYF. DNA of the CDR3: TGTGCCAGTAGTATGCTGATAGGGACAGGGGATAACGAGCAGTACTTC. The V gene is TRBV19, the J gene TRBJ2-7; 10 nucleotides line up with TRBD1. V shed 3 bases and J 5 bases; nucleotides not matched to a gene: 10. Germline V CDR1 and CDR2: LNHDA, SQIVND (reference sequence). CDR3 length equals 16 residues.

The gene calls are TRBV19 and TRBJ1-1, with unresolved D. This CDR3 has 14 amino acids. CDR1 LNHDA and CDR2 SQIVND come from the germline V gene (reference sequence). V gave up 7 bases and J gave up 1 base, with 13 bases separating them. CDR3 nucleotides: TGTGCCAGTAAGATCGATCGGTGGAACACTGAAGCTTTCTTT. This encodes CASKIDRWNTEAFF. Complete variable domain (other parts from reference TRBV19 and TRBJ1-1): DGGITQSPKYLFRKEGQNVTLSCEQNLNHDAMYWYRQDPGQGLRLIYYSQIVNDFQKGDIAEGYSVSREKKESFPLTVTSAQKNPTAFYLCASKIDRWNTEAFFGQGTRLTVV.

The CDR3 coding sequence is TGTGCCAGTAGTTTCCGGACAGGGGCCGAAGCTTTCTTT. The encoded protein is CASSFRTGAEAFF. This sequence joins TRBV19 and TRBJ1-1; TRBD1 matches at 9 bases. Trimming at V came to 5 bases and at J to 8 bases, leaving 6 bases not matched to a gene. Per the germline V gene, CDR1 is LNHDA and CDR2 is SQIVND (reference sequence). CDR3 size: 13 residues.

This chain links TRBV7-9 with TRBJ2-1; D call uncertain. CDR1 SEHNR and CDR2 FQNEAQ come from the germline V gene (reference sequence). Trimming took off 5 bases at V and 2 bases at J, with 19 bases between the two ends. This CDR3 region has 17 residues. The CDR3 sequence is CASSAKRLPMAYNEQFF. CDR3 DNA: TGTGCCAGCAGCGCAAAGAGGCTTCCCATGGCCTACAATGAGCAGTTCTTC.

The chain has TRBV5-1 and TRBJ2-7, with 10 bases matching TRBD2. V lost 2 bases and J lost 2; bases outside the gene matches: 16. This CDR3 is 19 amino acids long. Germline V lookup: CDR1 SGHRS, CDR2 YFSETQ. CDR3 loop: CASSLYLASSGGQTYEQYF. The DNA of the CDR3 is TGCGCCAGCAGCTTATATTTGGCGTCTAGCGGGGGCCAAACCTACGAGCAGTACTTC.

The V gene is TRBV27, the J gene TRBJ2-7; D is possibly TRBD1 (8 bases). In germline, CDR1 is MNHEY, CDR2 SMNVEV (reference sequence). This CDR3 region has 14 residues. V was shortened by 1 base and J by 5 bases, with 12 bases between the two germline ends. The CDR3: CASSLYRGGDEQYF. CDR3 coding DNA: TGTGCCAGCAGTTTATACAGGGGGGGCGACGAGCAGTACTTC.

This clone was recorded once. The chain has TRBV9 and TRBJ2-3; the D gene is possibly TRBD2 (5 bases). Per germline, CDR1 SGDLS and CDR2 YYNGEE. The CDR3 is 15 amino acids. The V gene lost 4 bases and the J gene lost 6 bases, with 18 bases spanning the gap. CDR3 in DNA: TGTGCCAGCAGCCCACGGACTGGGGTCACGGATACGCAGTATTTT. Translated: CASSPRTGVTDTQYF.

The J gene is TRBJ2-3, the V gene TRBV6-1; TRBD2 matches at 7 bases. Germline CDR1 reads MNHNS; CDR2 reads SASEGT. The trim removed 3 bases at V and 1 base at J, leaving 4 bases unmatched. This CDR3 region has 15 residues. CDR3 loop: CASSEVGGGTDTQYF. The DNA of the CDR3 is TGTGCCAGCAGTGAGGTGGGGGGGGGCACAGATACGCAGTATTTT.

V and J are TRBV2 and TRBJ1-1; D is perhaps TRBD1 (6 bases). CDR3 length equals 15 residues. The V and J ends lost 6 bases and 5 bases respectively, with 19 bases between them. Germline values: CDR1 SNHLY, CDR2 FYNNEI. The CDR3 sequence: CASRLGAGASTEAFF. The CDR3 coding sequence is TGTGCCAGCAGACTAGGTGCGGGGGCGAGTACTGAAGCTTTCTTT.

The rearrangement uses TRBV9 and TRBJ2-5, with 7 nucleotides matching TRBD1. The germline CDR1 and CDR2 sequences are SGDLS and YYNGEE. Trimming took 3 bases from V and 4 from J; bases not matched to a gene: 0. There are 12 residues in the CDR3. Written as DNA, the CDR3 is TGTGCCAGCAGCGGGACAGGAGAGACCCAGTACTTC. Translated, it gives CASSGTGETQYF.

As concerns this clone: One end of the junction is discordant with germline, which a read error may explain. V is TRBV6-1 and J is TRBJ2-5; TRBD1 agrees at 8 bases. Matching the DNA end better, TRBJ2-7 makes the J call doubtful. The V gene's germline CDR1 is MNHNS and CDR2 SASEGT. The CDR3 runs 17 residues. CDR3 sequence: CASREGPTGTGRAEQYF. In DNA, the CDR3 is TGTGCCAGCAGAGAAGGCCCAACCGGGACAGGACGCGCCGAGCAGTACTTC.

The chain couples TRBV11-2 to TRBJ1-2, with D maybe TRBD1 (6 bases). The CDR3 is made up of 15 amino acids. Trimming cost V 1 base and J 4 bases, with 13 bases left between them. The V gene's germline CDR1 is SGHAT and CDR2 FQNNGV. In DNA form, the CDR3 reads TGTGCCAGCAGCTTAGTTCCTGGGGGCGGCTATGGCTACACCTTC. Protein: CASSLVPGGGYGYTF.

This clone was seen just once. The chain is built from TRBV10-3 and TRBJ1-2, with D uncertain. Germline CDR1 is ENHRY and CDR2 is SYGVKD. The CDR3 runs to 17 residues. V lost 0 bases and J lost 4, with 18 bases in between. The CDR3 sequence is CAISESMEVLNFYGYTF. For the CDR3, the DNA is TGTGCCATCAGTGAGTCGATGGAGGTCCTGAATTTCTATGGCTACACCTTC.

The rearrangement joins TRBV2 to TRBJ2-7; a possible D gene is TRBD2 (5 bases). Deletions cut 8 bases from V and 0 bases from J, with 17 bases between. The CDR3 sequence is 15 residues long. From germline, CDR1 is SNHLY and CDR2 FYNNEI. The CDR3 spells CASQDAGPSSYEQYF. In DNA, the CDR3 is TGTGCCAGCCAGGACGCGGGCCCTAGCTCCTACGAGCAGTACTTC.

The chain carries TRBV5-6 and TRBJ2-2; D may be TRBD1 (6 bases). The CDR3 contains 13 residues. Trimming shortened V by 3 bases and J by 8 bases, and 11 bases separated the two germline ends. CDR1 and CDR2 from the germline V gene are SGHDT and YYEEEE. CDR3 sequence reads: CASSSWTAGELFF. The CDR3, as DNA: TGTGCCAGCAGCTCCTGGACAGCAGGGGAGCTGTTTTTT.

The rearrangement uses TRBV6-5 and TRBJ2-1; D perhaps matches TRBD2 (5 bases). The CDR3 has 14 residues. From germline, CDR1 is MNHEY and CDR2 SVGAGI. Trimming stripped 5 bases from V and 2 bases from J, with 10 bases between. CDR3 amino acids: CASSPGLPYNEQFF. CDR3 coding DNA: TGTGCCAGCAGTCCCGGACTTCCCTACAATGAGCAGTTCTTC.

The rearrangement uses TRBV19 and TRBJ2-1, with 9 nucleotides matching TRBD2. Germline values: CDR1 LNHDA, CDR2 SQIVND (reference sequence). The CDR3 loop spans 14 amino acids. Trimming cost V 3 bases and J 4 bases; bases outside gene matches: 1. CDR3 sequence (DNA): TGTGCCAGTAGTATCCTAGCGGGATACAATGAGCAGTTCTTC. Translated: CASSILAGYNEQFF.

The chain uses TRBV30 and TRBJ2-3, with TRBD2 matching 16 bases. V was clipped by 2 bases and J by 0 bases; unmatched bases: 5. The germline gives CDR1 GTSNPN, CDR2 SVGIG (reference sequence). This CDR3 is 18 amino acids long. CDR3 in amino acids: CAWSSGLAGGPSTDTQYF. Written as DNA, the CDR3 is TGTGCCTGGAGTTCGGGACTAGCGGGGGGGCCTAGCACAGATACGCAGTATTTT.

The CDR3 sequence: CASSSGLGPSGEQYF. The DNA for the CDR3 is TGTGCCAGCAGCTCGGGTCTGGGGCCATCGGGCGAGCAGTACTTC. This rearrangement joins TRBV5-6 to TRBJ2-7; the D gene is possibly TRBD1 (5 bases). Trimming took off 3 bases at V and 6 bases at J, with 19 bases between the two ends. Germline CDR1 SGHDT, CDR2 YYEEEE. The CDR3 contains 15 residues.

CDR3 bases: TGCGCCAGCAGCGGGCAGGGGAGTGAAAAACTGTTTTTT. It translates to CASSGQGSEKLFF. This chain uses TRBV4-1 with TRBJ1-4; possibly TRBD1 for D (6 bases). Germline V CDR1 and CDR2: MGHRA, YSYEKL. The CDR3 is made up of 13 amino acids. V was clipped by 5 bases and J by 7 bases, with 11 bases between them.

The chain couples TRBV4-1 to TRBJ2-1; perhaps TRBD2 as D (6 bases). V was shortened by 4 bases and J by 0 bases, with 13 bases between the two germline ends. This CDR3 has 16 amino acids. CDR1 and CDR2 (germline): MGHRA, YSYEKL. Here the CDR3 reads CASSPIGGSSYNEQFF. DNA for the CDR3: TGCGCCAGCAGCCCGATTGGGGGGAGCTCCTACAATGAGCAGTTCTTC.

The V call is TRBV5-6, the J call TRBJ2-5; 9 bases are a match to TRBD2. Germline V gives CDR1 SGHDT, CDR2 YYEEEE. With 3 bases clipped from V and 5 bases from J, the junction kept 14 bases outside the gene matches. The CDR3 has 17 residues. The CDR3 spells CASSWGPAGGRRETQYF. The CDR3 bases are TGTGCCAGCAGCTGGGGTCCGGCGGGGGGGCGTCGGGAGACCCAGTACTTC.

The rearrangement uses TRBV6-5 and TRBJ2-1; D is undetermined. Germline V gene sequence: CDR1 MNHEY, CDR2 SVGAGI. V lost 2 bases and J 7 bases, leaving 9 bases between the germline ends. The CDR3 has 13 amino acids. CDR3 in DNA: TGTGCCAGCAGTTACCTGATCGGGAATGAGCAGTTCTTC. This encodes CASSYLIGNEQFF.

CDR3 DNA sequence: TGTGCCAGCAGCCTCCTTGGGACAGGGGTTGATGAGCAGTTCTTC. Amino acids: CASSLLGTGVDEQFF. The chain has TRBV6-5 and TRBJ2-1, with TRBD1 matching over 10 bases. Trimming removed 6 bases from V and 8 bases from J; junction bases left unmatched: 10. The CDR3 loop spans 15 amino acids. The germline gives CDR1 MNHEY, CDR2 SVGAGI.

This rearrangement joins TRBV6-1 to TRBJ2-3; tentative D call: TRBD2 (6 bases). Germline V lookup: CDR1 MNHNS, CDR2 SASEGT. There are 13 residues in the CDR3. Trimming cost V 5 bases and J 4 bases, with 10 bases left between them. The CDR3 sequence is CASSTSSPDTQYF. The CDR3 bases are TGTGCCAGCAGTACTAGCAGTCCAGATACGCAGTATTTT.

CDR3 protein: CASSVDPGGQETQYF. The CDR3 region has the DNA TGTGCCAGCAGCGTAGACCCAGGGGGCCAAGAGACCCAGTACTTC. The rearrangement links TRBV9 to TRBJ2-5, with 7 positions matching TRBD1. The junction had 3 bases not matched to a gene; V was cut back by 0 bases and J by 1 base. From germline, CDR1 is SGDLS and CDR2 YYNGEE. The CDR3 extends over 15 amino acids.

V gene TRBV2 combines with J gene TRBJ1-1; D ambiguous. Between the trimmed V and J ends, which lost 4 bases and 4 bases, there was a span of 10 bases. From germline, CDR1 is SNHLY and CDR2 FYNNEI. The CDR3 is 13 amino acids. CDR3 region: CASSASQSTEAFF. Written as DNA, the CDR3 is TGTGCCAGCAGTGCATCACAGTCCACTGAAGCTTTCTTT. The variable domain in full, with the rest retrieved from reference TRBV2 and TRBJ1-1, is EPEVTQTPSHQVTQMGQEVILRCVPISNHLYFYWYRQILGQKVEFLVSFYNNEISEKSEIFDDQFSVERPDGSNFTLKIRSTKLEDSAMYFCASSASQSTEAFFGQGTRLTVV.

The rearrangement links TRBV9 to TRBJ2-5; D is ambiguous. Trimming left V 0 bases short and J 0 bases short, with 6 bases between. This CDR3 has 14 amino acids. Germline CDR1 reads SGDLS; CDR2 reads YYNGEE. DNA for the CDR3: TGTGCCAGCAGCGTAGCTACCTACCAAGAGACCCAGTACTTC. Residues: CASSVATYQETQYF.

The V gene is TRBV27, the J gene TRBJ2-1; 7 positions agree with TRBD2. From germline, CDR1 is MNHEY and CDR2 SMNVEV (reference sequence). The CDR3 covers 15 residues. J was trimmed by 0 bases and V by 3 bases; bases with no gene match: 2. CDR3 coding DNA: TGTGCCAGCAGTTTCGGGGGGATCTCCTACAATGAGCAGTTCTTC. Translating gives CASSFGGISYNEQFF.